The following is a T cell receptor (beta chain) sequence with its context. What it recognizes is unknown. The data are from a study of T cell clonotyping in hematopoietic cell transplantation. Study-level findings and limits: Few recipient clonotypes overlapped donors; over 95% were de novo at given depth. Without cell sorting, CD4 versus CD8 contributions remain unresolved. Recipient TCR diversity dropped after transplant; expanded clonotypes rose from day 30 to 180. Graft donor and pretransplant recipient Inverse Simpson Index values predicted broader posttransplant TCR diversity.

CDR1 is SGHAT and CDR2 is FQDESV in the germline V gene (reference sequence). Trimming cost V 6 bases and J 7 bases; bases outside gene matches: 13. The CDR3 consists of 16 residues. Only in-frame clones appear in the TCRdb table, and some are missing; sequencing was by immunoSEQ multiplex PCR. The data show over 10,000 clones, with about four fifths seen just once and approximately 6% held by the top ten. The material sequenced was PBMCs, taken 100 days after allogeneic stem cell transplant. The chain links TRBV11-1 to TRBJ2-2; 8 bases match TRBD2. This receptor was obtained from a female patient aged 35-55 years who had an allogeneic stem cell transplant from a related donor, so T cells may come from the graft donor. Some clones in this sample may be carry-over from other donors' samples. The CDR3 bases are TGTGCCAGCAGTCGGAATGGCGGGAGGTCTATCGGGGAGCTGTTTTTT. Its translation is CASSRNGGRSIGELFF.